This TCR beta chain is from a study of blood T cell repertoires in COVID-19. J gave up 1 base and V 6 bases, and 5 bases lay outside the gene matches. This CDR3 is built from 14 residues. Germline V gene data show CDR1 as MNHNY and CDR2 as SVGAGI (reference sequence). Authors' analysis steps: Estimation of nucleated cell counts relied on the amplification of reference gene primers. Clones were read by immunoSEQ multiplex PCR, and TCRdb kept only the in-frame ones, dropping some. V and J calls plus clone size are reproduced from that table; the DNA served to infer D and trimming. The table has approximately 94,000 clones, roughly 88% seen once; the top ten hold 5%.

This clonotype originated in a human donor in a cohort sampled during active COVID-19. The specimen sequenced was peripheral blood. This sequence joins TRBV6-6 and TRBJ1-1; 7 nucleotides align to TRBD1. In DNA form, the CDR3 reads TGTGCCAGCAGACGACAGGGTCAGAACACTGAAGCTTTCTTT. Residues: CASRRQGQNTEAFF.